These 20 T cell receptor beta chains were all obtained from the same sample, sequenced in a study of OX40 agonist ivuxolimab in advanced cancers. TCRdb's copy holds only in-frame clones and misses some; the assay was immunoSEQ multiplex PCR. The sample contains around 72,000 clones, roughly 85% of which appear only once. Sequenced here: CD4+ or CD8+ T cells sorted from blood, sampled in a trial of the OX40 agonist ivuxolimab. The receptors were gathered from an adult with an advanced solid tumor such as melanoma, head and neck, liver or kidney cancer.

This chain uses TRBV12-5 with TRBJ2-5; 13 nucleotides match TRBD2. V shed 3 bases, J shed 2 bases, and the junction held 12 bases outside the gene matches. The CDR3 spans 19 residues. CDR1 and CDR2 (germline): LGHNT, FRNRAP. The CDR3 protein is CASGFTRLAGGEAQETQYF. CDR3 nucleotides: TGTGCTAGTGGTTTCACCCGACTAGCGGGAGGAGAAGCGCAAGAGACCCAGTACTTC.

The rearrangement uses TRBV27 and TRBJ2-7; 7 nucleotides agree with TRBD2. Germline V CDR1 and CDR2: MNHEY, SMNVEV (reference sequence). Trimming took 2 bases from V and 6 from J; bases not matched to a gene: 7. The CDR3 sequence is 14 residues long. The chain's CDR3 is CASSLSLADREQYF. The CDR3 DNA reads as TGTGCCAGCAGTTTAAGCCTAGCGGACCGCGAGCAGTACTTC.

The V gene is TRBV5-1, the J gene TRBJ1-2; D is uncertain. The germline V gene encodes CDR1 SGHRS and CDR2 YFSETQ. The CDR3 has 16 residues. Deletions cut 1 base from V and 2 bases from J, with 15 bases between. The CDR3 is CASSLTPRAENYGYTF. Here the CDR3 DNA reads TGCGCCAGCAGCTTGACCCCCCGGGCGGAGAACTATGGCTACACCTTC.

The CDR3 loop is CASSLSTGGVGNTEAFF. CDR3 nucleotide sequence: TGTGCCAGCAGCTTGTCCACAGGGGGAGTGGGTAACACTGAAGCTTTCTTT. The chain employs TRBV5-6 and TRBJ1-1, with 8 bases matching TRBD1. J was trimmed by 2 bases and V by 1 base; bases with no gene match: 10. This CDR3 is built from 17 residues. The germline gives CDR1 SGHDT, CDR2 YYEEEE.

In DNA form, the CDR3 reads TGCGCCAGCAGCACCGGCGACATCTATGGCTACACCTTC. Translated: CASSTGDIYGYTF. The V gene is TRBV5-1, the J gene TRBJ1-2; no reliable D call. V was cut by 4 bases and J by 4 bases, with 11 bases left in between. Germline loops: CDR1 SGHRS, CDR2 YFSETQ. The CDR3 totals 13 residues. The full variable domain, with the rest looked up from reference TRBV5-1 and TRBJ1-2, is KAGVTQTPRYLIKTRGQQVTLSCSPISGHRSVSWYQQTPGQGLQFLFEYFSETQRNKGNFPGRFSGRQFSNSRSEMNVSTLELGDSALYLCASSTGDIYGYTFGSGTRLTVV.

The chain uses TRBV6-5 and TRBJ2-5, with D perhaps matching TRBD2 (5 bases). The CDR3 spans 15 residues. Trimming cost V 4 bases and J 5 bases, with 17 bases left between them. From germline, CDR1 is MNHEY and CDR2 SVGAGI. CDR3 loop: CASSFSPDFWETQYF. The CDR3 DNA follows: TGTGCCAGCAGTTTCTCACCGGACTTCTGGGAGACCCAGTACTTC.

This clone turned up a few times. The gene calls are TRBV21-1 and TRBJ1-5; the table's D call, TRBD1, has no DNA check behind it. TRBV21-1 has pseudogene status. This CDR3 has 16 amino acids. CDR3 coding DNA: TGTGCCAGCAGCAATCATACAGGGGAGTCTGTTCAGCCCCAGCATTTT. Amino acid sequence: CASSNHTGESVQPQHF.

As concerns this clone: Other DNA sequences of this sample code for an identical CDR3. The chain joins TRBV29-1 to TRBJ2-7, with TRBD2 identical over 11 bases. Germline V gene data show CDR1 as SQVTM and CDR2 as ANQGSEA. V was clipped by 7 bases and J by 3 bases; unmatched bases: 2. CDR3 length: 12 residues. The CDR3 reads CSAGTSGYEQYF. As DNA, the CDR3 is TGCAGCGCAGGGACTAGCGGCTACGAGCAGTACTTC.

The chain couples TRBV2 to TRBJ2-7; 7 bases map to TRBD1. Germline CDR1 is SNHLY and CDR2 is FYNNEI. The V and J ends lost 6 bases and 2 bases, in that order; junction bases with no gene match: 7. CDR3 length equals 14 residues. Written as DNA, the CDR3 is TGTGCCAGCAGGATACAGGGGCAAACCTACGAGCAGTACTTC. Translating it yields CASRIQGQTYEQYF.

The V call is TRBV19, the J call TRBJ1-2, with 7 bases lining up with TRBD1. V shed 5 bases and J 7 bases; nucleotides not matched to a gene: 7. Germline CDR1 is LNHDA and CDR2 is SQIVND (reference sequence). The CDR3 extends over 13 amino acids. CDR3 DNA sequence: TGTGCCAGTAGTTCGGACAGGCGAGGTGGCTACACCTTC. It yields the protein CASSSDRRGGYTF.

The chain combines TRBV7-2 with TRBJ2-3; no reliable D call. V was pared by 5 bases and J by 5 bases, with 17 bases between. Germline assignment: CDR1 SGHTA and CDR2 FQGNSA. CDR3 length: 15 residues. CDR3: CASSEARTSRDTQYF. For the CDR3, the DNA is TGTGCCAGCAGCGAAGCCCGGACCTCCAGAGATACGCAGTATTTT.

This chain links TRBV7-9 with TRBJ1-2; D unresolved. The CDR3 is made up of 14 amino acids. V lost 1 base and J 2 bases, leaving 8 bases between the germline ends. Germline CDR1 is SEHNR and CDR2 is FQNEAQ (reference sequence). The CDR3 here is CASSLDSRNYGYTF. CDR3 nucleotides: TGTGCCAGCAGCTTAGATTCCAGAAACTATGGCTACACCTTC.

This sequence joins TRBV4-1 and TRBJ2-1, with 11 nucleotides matching TRBD2. The CDR3 spans 16 residues. Unmatched junction bases numbered 4, after V lost 0 bases and J lost 6 bases. Germline V gene lookup returns CDR1 MGHRA and CDR2 YSYEKL. The CDR3, as DNA: TGCGCCAGCAGCCAAGAACTAGCGGGAGTTGCCAATGAGCAGTTCTTC. Encoded protein: CASSQELAGVANEQFF.

CDR3 sequence reads: CASSDSYSNQPQHF. The CDR3, as DNA: TGTGCCAGCAGTGACAGCTATAGCAATCAGCCCCAGCATTTT. The V and J genes are TRBV6-5 and TRBJ1-5, with D possibly matching TRBD1 (5 bases). CDR3 length: 14 residues. Between the trimmed V and J ends, which lost 5 bases and 0 bases, there was a span of 8 bases. Germline CDR1 MNHEY, CDR2 SVGAGI.

Regarding this clone: At one end the junction does not follow the germline gene, possibly because of a read error. The V and J genes are TRBV28 and TRBJ2-2; 7 nucleotides agree with TRBD2. Germline V lookup: CDR1 MDHEN, CDR2 SYDVKM. The CDR3 has 14 residues. The CDR3 nucleotides read TGCGCCAGCAGCTTCCAGCGGGAAAACGGGGAGCTGTTTTTT. Translating gives CASSFQRENGELFF.

V is TRBV7-2 and J is TRBJ2-1; 7 bases align to TRBD1. CDR1 is SGHTA and CDR2 is FQGNSA in the germline V gene. Trimming took 6 bases from V and 5 from J; bases not matched to a gene: 10. This CDR3 spans 15 amino acids. In DNA form, the CDR3 reads TGTGCCAGCAGTTTTGACAGGGTAGGAAACAATGAGCAGTTCTTC. It encodes CASSFDRVGNNEQFF.

This chain links TRBV5-1 with TRBJ1-2; TRBD1 aligns across 9 bases. The CDR3 is 14 residues long. CDR1 is SGHRS and CDR2 is YFSETQ in the germline V gene. Trimming at V came to 0 bases and at J to 8 bases, leaving 5 bases not matched to a gene. CDR3 protein: CASSLVTGGGGYTF. CDR3 in DNA: TGCGCCAGCAGCTTGGTGACAGGGGGAGGCGGCTACACCTTC.

This chain uses TRBV9 with TRBJ1-6; no clear D. Germline CDR1 SGDLS, CDR2 YYNGEE. The CDR3 contains 11 residues. The CDR3 is CTVPGSSPLHF. The CDR3 DNA is TGTACAGTTCCTGGGAGTTCACCCCTCCACTTT.

The rearrangement links TRBV2 to TRBJ2-5; weak D call: TRBD1 (6 bases). Germline CDR1 SNHLY, CDR2 FYNNEI. The CDR3 has 14 residues. V lost 5 bases, J lost 1 base, and 11 bases lay in between. The CDR3 DNA is TGTGCCAGCAGTACAGGGACAAGCCAAGAGACCCAGTACTTC. As protein: CASSTGTSQETQYF.

The rearrangement links TRBV5-1 to TRBJ2-4; D may be TRBD1 or TRBD2 (5 bases each). The CDR3 has 14 residues. V was shortened by 4 bases and J by 2 bases, with 10 bases between the two germline ends. Germline-derived CDR1 and CDR2 are SGHRS and YFSETQ. The CDR3 nucleotides are TGCGCCAGCAGCATGGGGGTAACCAAAAACATTCAGTACTTC. Translated, it gives CASSMGVTKNIQYF.